This T cell receptor beta chain was sequenced for a study of tissue T cells after allogeneic stem cell transplantation. Germline V gives CDR1 KGHPV, CDR2 FQNQEV (reference sequence). The CDR3 has 14 amino acids. V lost 6 bases and J lost 1; bases outside the gene matches: 2. Here immunoSEQ multiplex PCR was the method, and the copy in TCRdb shows in-frame clones only, minus some. The sample yields 3,500 to 4,500 clones, 40% to 50% seen once. Time point defined: mouse harvest day 14 after allogeneic transplant. The graft held 10^6 splenic CD5+ T cells and 10^7 T-cell-depleted bone marrow cells. Tissues came from B6→BALB/c major-mismatch GVHD mice at day 7 or 14. Regarding the study as a whole: Blood and spleen captured only part of the tissue TCR repertoire.

Within the sample, this clone is medium-sized (0.01 to 0.1%). What it binds is unknown. Gene names and germline match the mouse. The read is 1 residue too short to cover the CDR3 end, so that end is filled in from the germline J gene. This clonotype was sampled from a female BALB/c mouse given C57BL/6 T cells with graft-versus-host disease after an allogeneic hematopoietic cell transplant. Sequences were obtained from lymph node tissue. The gene calls are TRBV26 and TRBJ2-2, with TRBD1 matching 7 bases. This chain's CDR3 is CASSRDRNTGQLYF. Incomplete CDR3 DNA: TGTGCCAGCAGCCGGGACAGAAACACCGGGCAGCTCTAC.